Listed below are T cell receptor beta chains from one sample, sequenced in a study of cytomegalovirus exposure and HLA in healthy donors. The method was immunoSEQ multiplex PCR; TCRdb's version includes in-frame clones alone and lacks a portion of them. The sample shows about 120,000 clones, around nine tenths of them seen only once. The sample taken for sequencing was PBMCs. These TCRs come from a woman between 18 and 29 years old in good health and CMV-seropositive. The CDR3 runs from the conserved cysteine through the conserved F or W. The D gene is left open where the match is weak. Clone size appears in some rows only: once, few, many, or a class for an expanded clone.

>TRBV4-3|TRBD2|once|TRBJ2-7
TGCGCCAGCAGCCAAGATAAGGGGCGGGGGACCTACGAGCAGTACTTC
CASSQDKGRGTYEQYF
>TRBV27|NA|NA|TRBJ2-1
TGTGCCAGCCGGGCAGGGGCCGTTAATGATGACTACAATGAGCAGTTCTTC
CASRAGAVNDDYNEQFF
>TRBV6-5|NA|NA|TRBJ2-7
TGTGCCAGCAGTTTAACCGGGACAAGCTACGAGCAGTACTTC
CASSLTGTSYEQYF
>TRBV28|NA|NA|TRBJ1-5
TGTGCCAGCAGTTTCCTGACAGGAAGCAATCAGCCCCAGCATTTT
CASSFLTGSNQPQHF
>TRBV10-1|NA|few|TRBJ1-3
TGCGCCAGCAGTTACGGGGGGCTTAAAAACACCATATATTTT
CASSYGGLKNTIYF
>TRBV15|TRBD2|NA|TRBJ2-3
TGTGCCACCAGGTTGGGTCTAGCGGGGAGCACAGATACGCAGTATTTT
CATRLGLAGSTDTQYF
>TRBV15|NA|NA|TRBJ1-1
TGTGCCACCAGCAGAGATCAGGGGAACACTGAAGCTTTCTTT
CATSRDQGNTEAFF
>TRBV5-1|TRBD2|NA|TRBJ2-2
TGCGCCAGCACCGTCACGGGAGGGAACCTGGCCGGGGAGCTGTTTTTT
CASTVTGGNLAGELFF
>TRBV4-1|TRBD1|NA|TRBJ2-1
TGCGCCAGCAGCCAAGTGGTTAGGGACAGGTACAATGAGCAGTTCTTC
CASSQVVRDRYNEQFF
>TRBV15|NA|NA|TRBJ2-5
TGTGCCACCAGCAGAGATGTTCTTCAGGGGAGTTTTGGAAAAGAGACCCAGTACTTC
CATSRDVLQGSFGKETQYF
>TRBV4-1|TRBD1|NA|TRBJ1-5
TGCGCCAGCAGCCAAGTATCACGGGGCCTATTTAAGACAGGGGACTTAGGTCAGCCCCAGCATTTT
CASSQVSRGLFKTGDLGQPQHF
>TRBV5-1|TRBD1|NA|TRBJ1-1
TGCGCCAGCAGCGAGTTGACAGGGGGCGTCTACACTGAAGCTTTCTTT
CASSELTGGVYTEAFF
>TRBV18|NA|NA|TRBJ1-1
TGTGCCAGCTCAACCACGACAGGACTGAACTATGGCGGAGCTTTCTTT
CASSTTTGLNYGGAFF
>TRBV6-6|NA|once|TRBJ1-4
TGTGCCACTAGACAGTTAATTAATGAAAAACTGTTTTTT
CATRQLINEKLFF
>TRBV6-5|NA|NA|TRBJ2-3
TGTGCCAGCAGTCCAACAGGGACAGATACGCAGTATTTT
CASSPTGTDTQYF
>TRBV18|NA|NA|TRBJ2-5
TGTGCCAGCTCAAGGGACAAACGCGAGACCCAGTACTTC
CASSRDKRETQYF
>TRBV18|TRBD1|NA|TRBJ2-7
TGTGCCAGCTCACCACCCGGGACAGGGGGCGCGGCCTACGAGCAGTACTTC
CASSPPGTGGAAYEQYF